This T cell receptor (beta chain) came from a study of T cells in Graves' hyperthyroidism and ophthalmopathy. Points on this clonotype: This may come from a read error, since a much larger clone is one base off.

Germline V gene lookup returns CDR1 SGHNT and CDR2 YENEEA. There are 14 residues in the CDR3. The investigators amplified TCR beta CDR3 regions from RNA transcripts. TCR CDR3 regions were first amplified by RT-PCR with HTBI primers. MiXCR was run by TCRdb on the multiplex PCR reads, yielding one entry per CDR3 protein. The sample has about 600,000 distinct CDR3 sequences; approximately 15% are singletons. The V call is TRBV11-3, the J call TRBJ2-5; TRBD2 agrees at 7 bases. The better agreement between TRBJ2-1 and the DNA end casts doubt on the J call. The source material was blood. The sequence derives from a woman in her 40s with Graves' ophthalmopathy. CDR3 DNA sequence: TGTGCCAGCAGCGCCAGCGGGGCGGGAGAGACCCAGTTCTTC. Protein sequence: CASSASGAGETQFF.